A selection of T cell receptor beta chains follows, all from one sample in a study of regulatory T cells in long-lasting Graves disease. MiXCR was run by TCRdb on the multiplex PCR reads, yielding one entry per CDR3 protein. The profile covers hundreds of thousands of distinct CDR3 sequences, with 15% to 19% appearing a single time and roughly 20% taken by the ten largest. This material consisted of peripheral blood mononuclear cells (PBMCs), taken at new diagnosis, from a patient treated with antithyroid drugs. The receptors derive from a female donor with Graves disease. Both conserved end residues are part of each CDR3. D genes are given only for firm matches. Expanded clones get a size class; other rows say once, few or many, or leave the size out.

J: TRBJ1-3
V: TRBV20-1
length: 14
D: -
size: -
DNA: TGCAGTGCCGCAGTGGGGGGGCTGTCGAACACCATATATTTT
CDR3: CSAAVGGLSNTIYF

J: TRBJ2-3
V: TRBV9
length: 14
D: TRBD1
size: -
DNA: TGTGCCAGCACAGACAGGGAAAACACAGATACGCAGTATTTT
CDR3: CASTDRENTDTQYF

J: TRBJ2-5
V: TRBV20-1
length: 15
D: TRBD2
size: -
DNA: TGCAGTGCTAGCCTCGGGACTAGCGGGCCGGAGACCCAGTACTTC
CDR3: CSASLGTSGPETQYF

J: TRBJ2-7
V: TRBV27
length: 15
D: -
size: many
DNA: TGTGCCAGCAGTTCAAGCGGAATTCCCTCCTACGAGCAGTACTTC
CDR3: CASSSSGIPSYEQYF

J: TRBJ2-5
V: TRBV6-2/TRBV6-3
length: 14
D: -
size: -
DNA: TGTGCCAGCAGTTATTCCACACCGGAGGAGACTCAGTACTTC
CDR3: CASSYSTPEETQYF

J: TRBJ2-5
V: TRBV12-3/TRBV12-4
length: 11
D: -
size: -
DNA: TGTGCCAGCGGTGTGGGTCAGACCCAGTACTTC
CDR3: CASGVGQTQYF

J: TRBJ1-2
V: TRBV11-2
length: 13
D: TRBD1
size: many
DNA: TGTGCCAGCAGCCGGACGGGACAGAATGGCTACACCTTC
CDR3: CASSRTGQNGYTF

J: TRBJ2-7
V: TRBV12-3/TRBV12-4
length: 13
D: -
size: many
DNA: TGTGCCAGCAGGCAGACAAGTTACTACGAGCAGTACTTC
CDR3: CASRQTSYYEQYF

J: TRBJ1-2
V: TRBV19
length: 15
D: TRBD1
size: many
DNA: TGTGCCAGTAGTGCCCCCGGGACAGGGCCCTATGGCTACACCTTC
CDR3: CASSAPGTGPYGYTF

J: TRBJ2-3
V: TRBV6-5
length: 11
D: -
size: -
DNA: TGTGTCAGCGGTTGGGGAGATACGCAGTATTTT
CDR3: CVSGWGDTQYF

J: TRBJ1-5
V: TRBV4-1
length: 13
D: -
size: -
DNA: TGCGCCAGCAGCAAGCACGCAGAGCAGCCCCAGCATTTT
CDR3: CASSKHAEQPQHF

J: TRBJ2-7
V: TRBV19
length: 17
D: -
size: -
DNA: TGTGCCAGTAGTATCGGCAAGGGGGACGAGGGCTCCTACGAGCAGTACTTC
CDR3: CASSIGKGDEGSYEQYF

J: TRBJ1-1
V: TRBV9
length: 15
D: -
size: many
DNA: TGTGCCAGCAGCGTAGATGGGACCCTGAACACTGAAGCTTTCTTT
CDR3: CASSVDGTLNTEAFF

J: TRBJ2-2
V: TRBV4-3
length: 14
D: -
size: few
DNA: TGCGCCAGCAGCCAAGGCGCCGGTTCCGGGGAGCTGTTTTTT
CDR3: CASSQGAGSGELFF

J: TRBJ2-5
V: TRBV27
length: 14
D: TRBD1
size: many
DNA: TGTGCCAGCAGTCGTATGACAGGGGGGGAGACCCAGTACTTC
CDR3: CASSRMTGGETQYF

J: TRBJ1-1
V: TRBV5-1
length: 11
D: -
size: -
DNA: TGCGCCAGCACCCTGGGAGGGGAAGCTTTCTTT
CDR3: CASTLGGEAFF

J: TRBJ2-5
V: TRBV6-5
length: 13
D: -
size: many
DNA: TGTGCCAGCAGTTGGGCAGGTGGGGAGACCCAGTACTTC
CDR3: CASSWAGGETQYF

J: TRBJ2-3
V: TRBV12-3/TRBV12-4
length: 12
D: TRBD2
size: many
DNA: TGTGCCAGCAGTCCCCGGGAGGGAACGCAGTATTTT
CDR3: CASSPREGTQYF

J: TRBJ1-1
V: TRBV6-2/TRBV6-3
length: 15
D: -
size: many
DNA: TGTGCCAGCAGAATAGGAAGGACAGAATGGACTGAAGCTTTCTTT
CDR3: CASRIGRTEWTEAFF

J: TRBJ2-2
V: TRBV19
length: 15
D: TRBD1
size: -
DNA: TGTGCCAGTAGTATCGGACAGGTTAACACCGGGGAGCTGTTTTTT
CDR3: CASSIGQVNTGELFF

J: TRBJ2-2
V: TRBV7-9
length: 17
D: -
size: few
DNA: TGTGCCAGCAGCTTAGACAGGGACGGCGTGAACACCGGGGAGCTGTTTTTT
CDR3: CASSLDRDGVNTGELFF

J: TRBJ2-1
V: TRBV7-6
length: 13
D: TRBD2
size: many
DNA: TGTGCCAGCGGATCTAGCGGGACTAATGAGCAGTTCTTC
CDR3: CASGSSGTNEQFF

J: TRBJ2-2
V: TRBV5-5
length: 16
D: TRBD1
size: -
DNA: TGTGCCAGCAGCACCTGGACAGGCCCGAACACCGGGGAGCTGTTTTTT
CDR3: CASSTWTGPNTGELFF

J: TRBJ1-5
V: TRBV20-1
length: 17
D: -
size: many
DNA: TGCAGTGCTAGTGCCTTTGGGGGACCGGGCAGCAATCAGCCCCAGCATTTT
CDR3: CSASAFGGPGSNQPQHF

J: TRBJ2-1
V: TRBV2
length: 15
D: TRBD1
size: many
DNA: TGTGCCAGCAGTACGGGACAGGGAGGGGGCAATGAGCAGTTCTTC
CDR3: CASSTGQGGGNEQFF

J: TRBJ2-1
V: TRBV28
length: 17
D: TRBD2
size: many
DNA: TGTGCCAGCAGTTCCTACGGGCGGCTAGCGGGCTACAATGAGCAGTTCTTC
CDR3: CASSSYGRLAGYNEQFF

J: TRBJ2-7
V: TRBV6-1
length: 13
D: -
size: many
DNA: TGTGCCAGCGCGGACAGCATTTCCTACGAGCAGTACTTC
CDR3: CASADSISYEQYF

J: TRBJ2-7
V: TRBV4-1
length: 17
D: TRBD1
size: -
DNA: TGCGCCAGCAGCCAAGTTGCCCAACAGGGGGTTTCCTACGAGCAGTACTTC
CDR3: CASSQVAQQGVSYEQYF

J: TRBJ1-2
V: TRBV6-1
length: 15
D: TRBD1
size: many
DNA: TGTGCCAGCAGTCCCCCGGGACAGATTTCCTATGGCTACACCTTC
CDR3: CASSPPGQISYGYTF

J: TRBJ1-1
V: TRBV24-1
length: 14
D: -
size: -
DNA: TGTGCCACCAGTGACGCAGACATGAACACTGAAGCTTTCTTT
CDR3: CATSDADMNTEAFF

J: TRBJ2-7
V: TRBV29-1
length: 13
D: -
size: -
DNA: TGCAGCGCAGGAGACTGGAGCTCCTACGAGCAGTACTTC
CDR3: CSAGDWSSYEQYF

J: TRBJ1-3
V: TRBV4-2
length: 15
D: -
size: few
DNA: TGTGCCAGCAGCCACGGTGAAGTCTCTGGAAACACCATATATTTT
CDR3: CASSHGEVSGNTIYF

J: TRBJ2-3
V: TRBV11-2
length: 15
D: TRBD2
size: many
DNA: TGTGCCAGCATCCTAAAGACTAGCAGCACAGATACGCAGTATTTT
CDR3: CASILKTSSTDTQYF

J: TRBJ1-1
V: TRBV5-1
length: 12
D: -
size: many
DNA: TGTGCCAGCAGCTTCGGTGGCACTGAAGCTTTCTTT
CDR3: CASSFGGTEAFF

J: TRBJ1-2
V: TRBV20-1
length: 12
D: TRBD1
size: few
DNA: TGCAGTGCTCAAGACAGGGTTTGTGGCTACACCTTC
CDR3: CSAQDRVCGYTF

J: TRBJ2-3
V: TRBV5-1
length: 12
D: -
size: many
DNA: TGCGCCAGCAGCTTGGACAGCTATACGCAGTATTTT
CDR3: CASSLDSYTQYF

J: TRBJ2-7
V: TRBV19
length: 13
D: -
size: -
DNA: TGTGCCAGTAGCGGGGGATGGGGCTACGAGCAGTACTTC
CDR3: CASSGGWGYEQYF

J: TRBJ1-1
V: TRBV5-1
length: 15
D: -
size: -
DNA: TGCGCCAGCACCCAGGGCGGGGCAATGAACACTGAAGCTTTCTTT
CDR3: CASTQGGAMNTEAFF

J: TRBJ1-2
V: TRBV20-1
length: 14
D: TRBD1
size: -
DNA: TGCAATGCTAGAGACCATAGACAGGGAGATGGCTACACCTTC
CDR3: CNARDHRQGDGYTF

J: TRBJ2-3
V: TRBV5-1
length: 15
D: -
size: many
DNA: TGCGCCAGCAGGAGGGAAGGGTCCAGCACAGATACGCAGTATTTT
CDR3: CASRREGSSTDTQYF

J: TRBJ1-5
V: TRBV12-3/TRBV12-4
length: 15
D: TRBD1
size: many
DNA: TGTGCCAGCAGCACCGGGACAGTTGGTAGTCAGCCCCAGCATTTT
CDR3: CASSTGTVGSQPQHF

J: TRBJ2-5
V: TRBV20-1
length: 12
D: -
size: many
DNA: TGCAGTGCTACCCGGGGGTACCAGGGCCAGTACTTC
CDR3: CSATRGYQGQYF

J: TRBJ1-2
V: TRBV6-2/TRBV6-3
length: 14
D: -
size: many
DNA: TGTGCCAGCAGTTACGGCTCGGGGGGCTATGGCTACACCTTC
CDR3: CASSYGSGGYGYTF

J: TRBJ1-1
V: TRBV19
length: 14
D: -
size: few
DNA: TGTGCCAGTAGTAGTTTACGGCATAACACTGAAGCTTTCTTT
CDR3: CASSSLRHNTEAFF

J: TRBJ1-1
V: TRBV12-3/TRBV12-4
length: 12
D: TRBD1
size: many
DNA: TGTGCCAGCAGTCCGGACAGGGCGGGAGCTTTCTTT
CDR3: CASSPDRAGAFF

J: TRBJ2-2
V: TRBV5-1
length: 15
D: -
size: -
DNA: TGCGCCAGCAGCTTGGGTGTGAGTAACACCGGGGAGCTGTTTTTT
CDR3: CASSLGVSNTGELFF

J: TRBJ2-7
V: TRBV2
length: 12
D: -
size: many
DNA: TGTGCCAGCAGTTTCCACCTCTACGAGCAGTACTTC
CDR3: CASSFHLYEQYF

J: TRBJ1-4
V: TRBV27
length: 16
D: -
size: -
DNA: TGTGCCAGCATCGAACTGCCCGGGACGACTAATGAAAAACTGCTTTTT
CDR3: CASIELPGTTNEKLLF

J: TRBJ2-1
V: TRBV7-2
length: 12
D: -
size: many
DNA: TGTGCCAGCAGCTTAGCGGTCGTTGAGCAGTTCTTC
CDR3: CASSLAVVEQFF

J: TRBJ2-6
V: TRBV7-3
length: 17
D: -
size: -
DNA: TGTGCCAGCAGCACGGACGGAAGACTCTCTGGGGCCAACGTCCTGACTTTC
CDR3: CASSTDGRLSGANVLTF